Below are 23 T cell receptor beta chains sequenced from a single sample in a study of technical replicates of blood from several donors. This table comes from immunoSEQ multiplex PCR, and its TCRdb copy is limited to in-frame clones, with some not included. Seen here are some 14,000 clones, approximately 80% observed once, and the top ten hold about 12%. Sequencing was done on a sample of PBMCs. These TCRs come from a human donor in good health.

This clone was seen only once. The CDR3 nucleotides are TGTGCCAGCAGCCTTTGGCGGGGTGAAATGAACACTGAAGCTTTCTTT. Translating gives CASSLWRGEMNTEAFF. The rearrangement joins TRBV7-9 to TRBJ1-1; D call uncertain. The V and J ends lost 5 bases and 0 bases respectively, with 16 bases between them. From germline, CDR1 is SEHNR and CDR2 FQNEAQ (reference sequence). The CDR3 has 16 amino acids.

The chain recombines TRBV18 with TRBJ2-7, with 8 bases identical to TRBD1. Looked up from germline, CDR1 is KGHSH and CDR2 is LQKENI. The CDR3 spans 14 residues. Germline trimming cut 2 bases from V and 7 bases from J; bases unmatched to any gene: 7. The CDR3 loop reads CASSPGQGAAEQYF. CDR3 sequence (DNA): TGTGCCAGCTCACCAGGGCAGGGGGCGGCTGAGCAGTACTTC.

This chain joins TRBV19 and TRBJ2-2; no clear D. In germline, CDR1 is LNHDA, CDR2 SQIVND (reference sequence). V was clipped by 5 bases and J by 0 bases, with 10 bases between them. The CDR3 covers 15 residues. The CDR3: CASSQRSANTGELFF. In DNA form, the CDR3 reads TGTGCCAGTAGTCAGAGGTCCGCGAACACCGGGGAGCTGTTTTTT.

The CDR3 protein is CASSLEQGSGNEQFF. DNA for the CDR3: TGTGCCAGCAGCTTGGAACAGGGATCTGGGAATGAGCAGTTCTTC. The rearrangement joins TRBV5-8 to TRBJ2-1, with a tentative D call TRBD1 (6 bases). Germline V CDR1 and CDR2: SGHTS, YDEGEE. The CDR3 is 15 residues long. The V gene lost 0 bases and the J gene lost 7 bases, with 14 bases spanning the gap.

The chain uses TRBV1 and TRBJ1-5; the table's TRBD1 call for D was not verified on the DNA. TRBV1 is a pseudogene segment. The CDR3 length is 17 residues. CDR3 DNA sequence: TGCACCAGCAGCCAAGATCGGACACGTAACTCCCATCAGCCCCAGCATTTT. This sequence encodes CTSSQDRTRNSHQPQHF.

This clone has a single count. V gene TRBV2 combines with J gene TRBJ1-5; D is uncertain. V was clipped by 8 bases and J by 7 bases, with 18 bases between them. This CDR3 region has 14 residues. The germline V gene has CDR1 SNHLY and CDR2 FYNNEI. CDR3 loop: CASHGWGAAQPQHF. For the CDR3, the DNA is TGTGCCAGCCATGGGTGGGGAGCCGCGCAGCCCCAGCATTTT.

The V call is TRBV7-2, the J call TRBJ1-2, with unresolved D. Per the germline V gene, CDR1 is SGHTA and CDR2 is FQGNSA. The CDR3 covers 13 residues. With 3 bases removed from V and 7 bases from J, the gap between germline ends came to 12 bases. In DNA form, the CDR3 reads TGTGCCAGCAGCTTGGCCGGGTCAGTTGGCTACACCTTC. Translated: CASSLAGSVGYTF.

This clone was seen only a few times. The chain has TRBV18 and TRBJ1-4, with D maybe TRBD1 (5 bases). V shed 1 base and J shed 5 bases, with 11 bases lying between them. The CDR3 is 15 amino acids. Per the germline V gene, CDR1 is KGHSH and CDR2 is LQKENI. CDR3 nucleotide sequence: TGTGCCAGCTCACCACTCCAGGGCCGAAATGAAAAACTGTTTTTT. This sequence encodes CASSPLQGRNEKLFF. The full variable domain, its missing parts supplied by reference TRBV18 and TRBJ1-4, is NAGVMQNPRHLVRRRGQEARLRCSPMKGHSHVYWYRQLPEEGLKFMVYLQKENIIDESGMPKERFSAEFPKEGPSILRIQQVVRGDSAAYFCASSPLQGRNEKLFFGSGTQLSVL.

V gene TRBV7-8 combines with J gene TRBJ2-7; TRBD1 agrees at 7 bases. Germline V gives CDR1 SGHVS, CDR2 FQNEAQ. V was pared by 2 bases and J by 3 bases, with 4 bases of the junction left unmatched. The length of the CDR3 is 14 residues. Here the CDR3 reads CASSLLTGSYEQYF. CDR3 DNA sequence: TGTGCCAGCAGCTTACTGACAGGGAGCTACGAGCAGTACTTC.

The V and J genes are TRBV10-2 and TRBJ2-5, with a weak D call TRBD1 (5 bases). CDR3 length equals 13 residues. The germline V gene has CDR1 WSHSY and CDR2 SAAADI. V lost 6 bases and J lost 4, with 12 bases in between. CDR3 nucleotide sequence: TGCGCCAGCAGCCGGAGACAGTTAGAGACCCAGTACTTC. This gives the protein CASSRRQLETQYF.

The V gene is TRBV2, the J gene TRBJ2-3; D gene unclear. The V end lost 7 bases, the J end lost 5 bases, and 7 bases lay between the germline ends. This CDR3 has 11 residues. The germline V gene encodes CDR1 SNHLY and CDR2 FYNNEI. The CDR3: CASNYQDTQYF. Here the CDR3 DNA reads TGTGCCAGCAACTACCAAGATACGCAGTATTTT.

The chain carries TRBV2 and TRBJ2-1, with 14 bases that match TRBD2. The CDR3 consists of 15 residues. V was pared by 6 bases and J by 4 bases, with 2 bases of the junction left unmatched. Germline loops: CDR1 SNHLY, CDR2 FYNNEI. CDR3 region: CASSGLAGGYNEQFF. The CDR3 bases are TGTGCCAGCAGCGGACTAGCGGGGGGATACAATGAGCAGTTCTTC. Full variable domain (remainder filled in from reference TRBV2 and TRBJ2-1): EPEVTQTPSHQVTQMGQEVILRCVPISNHLYFYWYRQILGQKVEFLVSFYNNEISEKSEIFDDQFSVERPDGSNFTLKIRSTKLEDSAMYFCASSGLAGGYNEQFFGPGTRLTVL.

The chain has TRBV10-3 and TRBJ1-5; 8 positions agree with TRBD1. The CDR3 contains 13 residues. J was trimmed by 6 bases and V by 11 bases; bases with no gene match: 9. Germline CDR1 and CDR2: ENHRY and SYGVKD. CDR3 protein: CAAGQGIGQPQHF. The CDR3 DNA reads as TGTGCCGCCGGACAGGGTATTGGTCAGCCCCAGCATTTT.

A remark on this clone: Other DNA sequences in the same sample also yield this CDR3. The rearrangement joins TRBV9 to TRBJ2-1; 9 bases are shared with TRBD2. This CDR3 contains 15 residues. Germline V gives CDR1 SGDLS, CDR2 YYNGEE. After removal of 2 bases from V and 0 bases from J, the junction contained 0 bases not matched to a gene. The CDR3 DNA is TGTGCCAGCAGCGTTAGCGGGAGCTCCTACAATGAGCAGTTCTTC. This translates into CASSVSGSSYNEQFF.

CDR3 nucleotide sequence: TGTGCCAGCAGTACTAGCGGGAGTTTCCACGAGCAGTACTTC. This sequence encodes CASSTSGSFHEQYF. The chain uses TRBV5-6 and TRBJ2-7; 11 bases are a match to TRBD2. Germline-derived CDR1 and CDR2 are SGHDT and YYEEEE. The V gene end was trimmed by 5 bases and the J gene end by 5 bases; junction bases not matched to a gene: 6. CDR3 length: 14 amino acids.

The genes are TRBV7-2 and TRBJ2-2, with a weak D call TRBD2 (5 bases). The CDR3 is 17 amino acids. The germline V gene encodes CDR1 SGHTA and CDR2 FQGNSA. The germline V and J ends were trimmed by 5 bases and 1 base, with 17 bases remaining between them. CDR3 sequence (DNA): TGTGCCAGCAGCCTGGAGGCTAGCAAGTTGAACACCGGGGAGCTGTTTTTT. Protein product: CASSLEASKLNTGELFF.

This chain links TRBV2 with TRBJ2-7, with 10 bases fitting TRBD2. Germline V CDR1 and CDR2: SNHLY, FYNNEI. The CDR3 is 14 amino acids. The trim removed 6 bases at V and 4 bases at J, leaving 6 bases unmatched. In DNA form, the CDR3 reads TGTGCCAGCAGGGCCACTAGCGGGATTTACGAGCAGTACTTC. Its translation: CASRATSGIYEQYF.

This CDR3 is CASSSGQGLEKLFF. CDR3 coding DNA: TGTGCCAGCAGCTCGGGACAGGGCCTTGAAAAACTGTTTTTT. This chain connects TRBV7-6 to TRBJ1-4; 9 bases align to TRBD1. The germline V gene encodes CDR1 SGHVS and CDR2 FNYEAQ. The V and J ends lost 4 bases and 7 bases, in that order; junction bases with no gene match: 4. This CDR3 comprises 14 residues.

This rearrangement joins TRBV5-1 to TRBJ2-5; 8 bases align to TRBD1. V lost 2 bases to trimming and J lost 5 bases; unmatched junction nucleotides: 5. The CDR3 contains 14 residues. Germline CDR1 reads SGHRS; CDR2 reads YFSETQ. CDR3 bases: TGCGCCAGCAGCTTCCAGGGGGCTCCGGAGACCCAGTACTTC. This sequence encodes CASSFQGAPETQYF. The full variable domain, rest sourced from reference TRBV5-1 and TRBJ2-5, is KAGVTQTPRYLIKTRGQQVTLSCSPISGHRSVSWYQQTPGQGLQFLFEYFSETQRNKGNFPGRFSGRQFSNSRSEMNVSTLELGDSALYLCASSFQGAPETQYFGPGTRLLVL.

The CDR3: CASSEGGVNEQFF. CDR3 sequence (DNA): TGCGCCAGCAGTGAGGGGGGCGTCAATGAGCAGTTCTTC. V usage is TRBV10-1 and J usage is TRBJ2-1; weak D call: TRBD1 (6 bases). This CDR3 has 13 amino acids. The germline gives CDR1 WNHNN, CDR2 SYGVQD (reference sequence). V lost 2 bases and J 6 bases, leaving 8 bases between the germline ends.

The CDR3 loop reads CASSQGVDSSYEQYF. DNA of the CDR3: TGTGCCAGCTCACAAGGGGTTGACAGTTCCTACGAGCAGTACTTC. The chain couples TRBV18 to TRBJ2-7; D is perhaps TRBD1 (5 bases). The CDR3 is 15 residues long. Germline CDR1 and CDR2: KGHSH and LQKENI. The V end lost 4 bases, the J end lost 1 base, and 14 bases lay between the germline ends.

The genes are TRBV6-4 and TRBJ1-1; D not resolved. The CDR3 extends over 15 amino acids. Germline V lookup: CDR1 MRHNA, CDR2 SNTAGT. The V and J ends lost 4 bases and 6 bases respectively, with 18 bases between them. The CDR3 is CASSAYRHELPEAFF. For the CDR3, the DNA is TGTGCCAGCAGTGCTTACAGACACGAACTGCCTGAAGCTTTCTTT.

The rearrangement joins TRBV2 to TRBJ1-5; a possible D gene is TRBD1 (5 bases). This CDR3 has 15 residues. Germline lookup yields CDR1 SNHLY and CDR2 FYNNEI. Deletions cut 6 bases from V and 2 bases from J, with 14 bases between. The DNA for the CDR3 is TGTGCCAGCAGGGCCCTCGGGGGGGGCAATCAGCCCCAGCATTTT. It codes for CASRALGGGNQPQHF. The full variable domain, with the rest looked up from reference TRBV2 and TRBJ1-5, is EPEVTQTPSHQVTQMGQEVILRCVPISNHLYFYWYRQILGQKVEFLVSFYNNEISEKSEIFDDQFSVERPDGSNFTLKIRSTKLEDSAMYFCASRALGGGNQPQHFGDGTRLSIL.